This T cell receptor beta chain was observed in a study of cytomegalovirus exposure and HLA in healthy donors. Notes on the study in general: As was reported, the classifier diagnosed cytomegalovirus status with high specificity and sensitivity. Investigators reported over 150 TCR beta chains as tied to cytomegalovirus. Specificity for CMV antigens was confirmed in vitro for a few of the CMV-associated chains. Most sequenced TCRs were rare (though some public TCRs occurred in many donors).

In its sample, this clone was seen a few times. The antigen is not known. This CDR3 has 11 amino acids. Germline loops: CDR1 SNHLY, CDR2 FYNNEI. Trimming stripped 3 bases from V and 2 bases from J, with 2 bases between. Assay used: immunoSEQ multiplex PCR; TCRdb lists only in-frame clones, some missing. This table has about 330,000 clones, more than 80% appearing once. Sample: PBMCs. The receptor was isolated from a woman in her late teens or twenties in good health and CMV-seronegative. The chain couples TRBV2 to TRBJ2-7; D unresolved. The DNA for the CDR3 is TGTGCCAGCAGTGATACCTACGAGCAGTACTTC. Translated, it gives CASSDTYEQYF. The entire variable domain, with the rest obtained from reference TRBV2 and TRBJ2-7, is as follows: EPEVTQTPSHQVTQMGQEVILRCVPISNHLYFYWYRQILGQKVEFLVSFYNNEISEKSEIFDDQFSVERPDGSNFTLKIRSTKLEDSAMYFCASSDTYEQYFGPGTRLTVT.